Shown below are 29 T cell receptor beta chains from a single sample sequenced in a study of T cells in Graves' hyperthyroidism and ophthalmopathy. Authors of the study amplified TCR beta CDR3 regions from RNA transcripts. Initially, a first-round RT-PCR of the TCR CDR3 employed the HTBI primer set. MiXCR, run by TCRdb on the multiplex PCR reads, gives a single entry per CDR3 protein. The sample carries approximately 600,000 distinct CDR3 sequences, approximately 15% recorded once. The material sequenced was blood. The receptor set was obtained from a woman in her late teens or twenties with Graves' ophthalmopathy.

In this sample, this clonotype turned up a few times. CDR3 amino acids: CASSPSERGGASGYTF. In DNA, the CDR3 is TGTGCCAGCTCACCTTCGGAACGGGGGGGGGCATCTGGCTACACCTTC. The rearrangement uses TRBV18 and TRBJ1-2, with a weak D call TRBD1 (6 bases). CDR1 KGHSH and CDR2 LQKENI come from the germline V gene. V was trimmed by 3 bases and J by 7 bases, leaving 21 bases between them. The CDR3 runs to 16 residues. Based on the CDR3 plus reference TRBV18 and TRBJ1-2, the full variable domain is NAGVMQNPRHLVRRRGQEARLRCSPMKGHSHVYWYRQLPEEGLKFMVYLQKENIIDESGMPKERFSAEFPKEGPSILRIQQVVRGDSAAYFCASSPSERGGASGYTFGSGTRLTVV.

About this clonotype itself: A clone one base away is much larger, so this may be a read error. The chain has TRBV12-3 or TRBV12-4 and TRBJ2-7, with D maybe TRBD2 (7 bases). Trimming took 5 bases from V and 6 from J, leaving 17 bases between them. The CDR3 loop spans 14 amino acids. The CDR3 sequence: CASSTWTRGGEQYF. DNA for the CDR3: TGTGCCAGCAGTACCTGGACTAGGGGGGGCGAGCAGTACTTC.

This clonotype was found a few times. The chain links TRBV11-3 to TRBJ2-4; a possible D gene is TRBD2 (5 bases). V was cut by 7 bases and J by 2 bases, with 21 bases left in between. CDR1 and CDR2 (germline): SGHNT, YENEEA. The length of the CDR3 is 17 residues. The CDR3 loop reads CASTPREGFGSKNIQYF. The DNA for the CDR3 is TGTGCCAGCACCCCAAGAGAGGGTTTCGGATCCAAAAACATTCAGTACTTC.

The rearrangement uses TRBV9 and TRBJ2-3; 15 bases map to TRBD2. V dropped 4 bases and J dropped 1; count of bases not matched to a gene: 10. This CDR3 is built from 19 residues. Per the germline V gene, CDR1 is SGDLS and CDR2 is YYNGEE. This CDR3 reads CASSPRTSGRARGTDTQYF. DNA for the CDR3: TGTGCCAGCAGCCCCCGGACTAGCGGGAGGGCGCGAGGCACAGATACGCAGTATTTT.

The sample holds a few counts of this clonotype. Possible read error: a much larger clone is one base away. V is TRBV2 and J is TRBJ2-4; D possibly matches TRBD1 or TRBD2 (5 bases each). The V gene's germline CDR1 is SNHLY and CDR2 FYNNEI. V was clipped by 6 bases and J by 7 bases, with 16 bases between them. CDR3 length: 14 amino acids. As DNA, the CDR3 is TGTGCCAGCAGCCGGGCAGGGACCGGGAACATTCAGTACTTC. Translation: CASSRAGTGNIQYF.

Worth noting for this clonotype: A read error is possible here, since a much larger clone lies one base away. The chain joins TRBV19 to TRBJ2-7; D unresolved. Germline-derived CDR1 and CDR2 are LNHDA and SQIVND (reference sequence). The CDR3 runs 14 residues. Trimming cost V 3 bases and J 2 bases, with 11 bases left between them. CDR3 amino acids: CASSIADGTYEQYF. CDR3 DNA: TGTGCCAGTAGTATCGCGGACGGTACCTACGAGCAGTACTTC.

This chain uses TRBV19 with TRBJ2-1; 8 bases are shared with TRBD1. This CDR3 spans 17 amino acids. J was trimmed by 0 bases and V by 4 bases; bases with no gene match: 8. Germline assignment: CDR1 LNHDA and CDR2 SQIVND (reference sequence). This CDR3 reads CASSSQGAGSSYNEQFF. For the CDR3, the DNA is TGTGCCAGTAGTAGCCAGGGGGCGGGATCCTCCTACAATGAGCAGTTCTTC.

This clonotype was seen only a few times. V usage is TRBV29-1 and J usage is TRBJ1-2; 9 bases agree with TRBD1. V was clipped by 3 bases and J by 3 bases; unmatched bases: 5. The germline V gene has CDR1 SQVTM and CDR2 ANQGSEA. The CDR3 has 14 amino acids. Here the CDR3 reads CSVEFRDRDYGYTF. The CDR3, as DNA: TGCAGCGTTGAGTTTCGGGACAGGGACTATGGCTACACCTTC.

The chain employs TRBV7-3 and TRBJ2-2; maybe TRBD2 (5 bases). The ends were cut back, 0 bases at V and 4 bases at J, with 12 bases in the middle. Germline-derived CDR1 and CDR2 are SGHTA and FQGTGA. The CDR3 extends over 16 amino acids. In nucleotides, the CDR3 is TGTGCCAGCAGCTTAACGATCGGGATCGGCACCGGGGAGCTGTTTTTT. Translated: CASSLTIGIGTGELFF.

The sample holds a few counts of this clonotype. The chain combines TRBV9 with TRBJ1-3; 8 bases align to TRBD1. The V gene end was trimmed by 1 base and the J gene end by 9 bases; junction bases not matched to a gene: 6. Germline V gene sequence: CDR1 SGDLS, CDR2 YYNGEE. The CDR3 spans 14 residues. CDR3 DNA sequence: TGTGCCAGCAGCGTATTGACAGGGGAGAGCACCATATATTTT. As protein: CASSVLTGESTIYF.

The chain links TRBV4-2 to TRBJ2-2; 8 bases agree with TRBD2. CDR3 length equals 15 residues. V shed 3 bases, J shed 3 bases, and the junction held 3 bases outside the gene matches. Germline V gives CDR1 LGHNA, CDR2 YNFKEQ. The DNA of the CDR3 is TGTGCCAGCAGCCAGGCGGGAGGAGACACCGGGGAGCTGTTTTTT. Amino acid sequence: CASSQAGGDTGELFF.

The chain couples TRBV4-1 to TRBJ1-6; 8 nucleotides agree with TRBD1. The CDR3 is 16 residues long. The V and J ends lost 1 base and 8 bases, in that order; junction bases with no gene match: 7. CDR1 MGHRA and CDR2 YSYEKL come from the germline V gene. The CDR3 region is CASSQGTRDRHSPLHF. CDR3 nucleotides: TGCGCCAGCAGCCAAGGGACACGGGACAGGCATTCACCCCTCCACTTT.

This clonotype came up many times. CDR3 nucleotide sequence: TGTGCCGGTGGACCTGTGAGGGGGCGACCGAACGAGCAGTACTTC. It yields the protein CAGGPVRGRPNEQYF. The chain links TRBV2 to TRBJ2-7, with 7 bases fitting TRBD1. V shed 11 bases and J 5 bases; nucleotides not matched to a gene: 18. CDR1 is SNHLY, CDR2 FYNNEI, per germline. This CDR3 spans 15 amino acids.

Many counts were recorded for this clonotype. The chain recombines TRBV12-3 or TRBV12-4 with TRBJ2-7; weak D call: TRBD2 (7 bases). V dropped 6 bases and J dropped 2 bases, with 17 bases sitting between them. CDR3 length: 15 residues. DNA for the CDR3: TGTGCCAGCAGGGGGGAGGGGGGGGTCACCTACGAGCAGTACTTC. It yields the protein CASRGEGGVTYEQYF.

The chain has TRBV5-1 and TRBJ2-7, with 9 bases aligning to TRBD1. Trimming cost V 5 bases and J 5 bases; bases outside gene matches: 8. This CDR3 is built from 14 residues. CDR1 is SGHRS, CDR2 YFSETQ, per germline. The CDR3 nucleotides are TGCGCCAGCAGTCCGGGACAGGGTACTAACGAGCAGTACTTC. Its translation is CASSPGQGTNEQYF. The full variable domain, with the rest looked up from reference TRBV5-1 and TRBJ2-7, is KAGVTQTPRYLIKTRGQQVTLSCSPISGHRSVSWYQQTPGQGLQFLFEYFSETQRNKGNFPGRFSGRQFSNSRSEMNVSTLELGDSALYLCASSPGQGTNEQYFGPGTRLTVT.

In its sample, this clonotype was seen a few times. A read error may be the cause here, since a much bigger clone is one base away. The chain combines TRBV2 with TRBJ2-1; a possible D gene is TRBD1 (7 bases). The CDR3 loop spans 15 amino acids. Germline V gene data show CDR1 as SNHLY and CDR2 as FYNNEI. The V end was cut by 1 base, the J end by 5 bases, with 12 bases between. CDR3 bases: TGTGCCAGCAGTGAAGATGGCAGGGGGGACAATGAGCAGTTCTTC. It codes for CASSEDGRGDNEQFF.

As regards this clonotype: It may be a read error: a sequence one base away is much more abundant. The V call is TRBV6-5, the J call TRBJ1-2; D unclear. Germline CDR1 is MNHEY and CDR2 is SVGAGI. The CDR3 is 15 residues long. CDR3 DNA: TGTGCCCGCAGTTACCGACGAAAGGAAAACTATGGCTACACCTTC. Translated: CARSYRRKENYGYTF.

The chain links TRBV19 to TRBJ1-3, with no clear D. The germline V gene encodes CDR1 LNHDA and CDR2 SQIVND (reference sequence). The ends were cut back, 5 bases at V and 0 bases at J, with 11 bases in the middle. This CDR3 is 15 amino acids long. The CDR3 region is CASSHRHNSGNTIYF. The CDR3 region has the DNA TGTGCCAGTAGTCACCGACACAACTCTGGAAACACCATATATTTT.

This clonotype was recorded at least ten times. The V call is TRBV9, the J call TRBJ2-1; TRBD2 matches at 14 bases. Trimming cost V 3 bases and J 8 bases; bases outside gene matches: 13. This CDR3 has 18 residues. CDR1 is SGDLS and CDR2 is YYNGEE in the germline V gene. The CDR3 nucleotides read TGTGCCAGCAGCGATGCGCCCGGGACTAGCGGGAGAGGAGATGAGCAGTTCTTC. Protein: CASSDAPGTSGRGDEQFF.

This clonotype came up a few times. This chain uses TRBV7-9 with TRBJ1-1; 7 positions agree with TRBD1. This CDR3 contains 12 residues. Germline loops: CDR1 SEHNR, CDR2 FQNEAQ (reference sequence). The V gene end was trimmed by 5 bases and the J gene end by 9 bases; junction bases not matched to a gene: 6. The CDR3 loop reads CASSPTGPQAFF. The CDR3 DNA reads TGTGCCAGCAGCCCGACAGGGCCCCAAGCTTTCTTT. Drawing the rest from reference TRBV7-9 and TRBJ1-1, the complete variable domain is DTGVSQNPRHKITKRGQNVTFRCDPISEHNRLYWYRQTLGQGPEFLTYFQNEAQLEKSRLLSDRFSAERPKGSFSTLEIQRTEQGDSAMYLCASSPTGPQAFFGQGTRLTVV.

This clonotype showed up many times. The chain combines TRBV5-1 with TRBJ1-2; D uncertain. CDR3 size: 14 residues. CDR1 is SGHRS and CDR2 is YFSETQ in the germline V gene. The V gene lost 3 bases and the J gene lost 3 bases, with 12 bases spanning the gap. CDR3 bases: TGCGCCAGCAGCTCCCTTCACGGGCACTATGGCTACACCTTC. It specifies CASSSLHGHYGYTF.

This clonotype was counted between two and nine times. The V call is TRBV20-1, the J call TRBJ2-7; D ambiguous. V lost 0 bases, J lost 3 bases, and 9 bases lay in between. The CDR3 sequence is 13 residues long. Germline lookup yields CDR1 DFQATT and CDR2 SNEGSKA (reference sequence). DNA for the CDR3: TGCAGTGCTAGAGACGACACAAACTACGAGCAGTACTTC. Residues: CSARDDTNYEQYF.

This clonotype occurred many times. The CDR3 is CASSLKESYEQYF. The DNA for the CDR3 is TGTGCCAGCAGCTTAAAAGAAAGCTACGAGCAGTACTTC. The chain recombines TRBV7-3 with TRBJ2-7; D is unresolved. Trimming shortened V by 1 base and J by 3 bases, and 7 bases separated the two germline ends. The germline V gene has CDR1 SGHTA and CDR2 FQGTGA. This CDR3 has 13 residues.

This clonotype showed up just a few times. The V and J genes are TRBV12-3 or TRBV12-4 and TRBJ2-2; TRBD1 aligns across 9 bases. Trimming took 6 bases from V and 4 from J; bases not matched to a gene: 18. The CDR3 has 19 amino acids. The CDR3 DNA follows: TGTGCCAGCAGCTTCCCGGGACAGGGTTCATTTCATCTCACCGGGGAGCTGTTTTTT. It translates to CASSFPGQGSFHLTGELFF.

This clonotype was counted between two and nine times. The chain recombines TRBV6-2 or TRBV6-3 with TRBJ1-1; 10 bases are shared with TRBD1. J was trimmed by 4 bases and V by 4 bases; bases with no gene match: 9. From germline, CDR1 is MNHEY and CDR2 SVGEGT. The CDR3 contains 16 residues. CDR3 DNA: TGTGCCAGCAGTTTTGACAGGGGGCACATGGGCACTGAAGCTTTCTTT. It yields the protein CASSFDRGHMGTEAFF.

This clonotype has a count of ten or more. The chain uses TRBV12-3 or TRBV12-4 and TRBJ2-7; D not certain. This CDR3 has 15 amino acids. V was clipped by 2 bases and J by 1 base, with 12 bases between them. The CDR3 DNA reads TGTGCCAGCAGTTTATCCCGGCGGCAGTCCTACGAGCAGTACTTC. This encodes CASSLSRRQSYEQYF.

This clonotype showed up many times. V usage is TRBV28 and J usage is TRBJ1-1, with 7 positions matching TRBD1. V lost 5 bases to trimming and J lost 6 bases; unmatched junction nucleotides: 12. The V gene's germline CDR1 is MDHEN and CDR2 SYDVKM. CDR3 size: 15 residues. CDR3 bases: TGTGCCAGCAGTCCGACAGGGAGGTCCGGGGCTGAAGCTTTCTTT. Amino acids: CASSPTGRSGAEAFF.

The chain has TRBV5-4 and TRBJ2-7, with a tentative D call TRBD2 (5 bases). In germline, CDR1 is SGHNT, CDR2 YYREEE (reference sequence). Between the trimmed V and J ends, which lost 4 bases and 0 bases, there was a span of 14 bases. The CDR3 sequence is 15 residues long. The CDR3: CASSRPVGSSYEQYF. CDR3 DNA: TGTGCCAGCAGCCGTCCGGTGGGGAGCTCCTACGAGCAGTACTTC. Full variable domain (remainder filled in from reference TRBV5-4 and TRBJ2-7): ETGVTQSPTHLIKTRGQQVTLRCSSQSGHNTVSWYQQALGQGPQFIFQYYREEENGRGNFPPRFSGLQFPNYSSELNVNALELDDSALYLCASSRPVGSSYEQYFGPGTRLTVT.

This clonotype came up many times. CDR3 coding DNA: TGTGCCAGTAGTATAGGAATTGGTAGGGCGCGATACTACGAGCAGTACTTC. Its protein is CASSIGIGRARYYEQYF. The chain recombines TRBV19 with TRBJ2-7; D remains ambiguous. This CDR3 spans 17 amino acids. V was shortened by 1 base and J by 3 bases, with 19 bases between the two germline ends. Germline V gene sequence: CDR1 LNHDA, CDR2 SQIVND (reference sequence). Full variable domain (rest looked up from reference TRBV19 and TRBJ2-7): DGGITQSPKYLFRKEGQNVTLSCEQNLNHDAMYWYRQDPGQGLRLIYYSQIVNDFQKGDIAEGYSVSREKKESFPLTVTSAQKNPTAFYLCASSIGIGRARYYEQYFGPGTRLTVT.